This TCR beta chain was observed in a study of cytomegalovirus exposure and HLA in healthy donors. Study results and limitations: A further, later analysis showed that HLA-associated TCR beta chains (compared with equally common others) were more clonally expanded. Indistinguishable V segments such as TRBV6-2 and TRBV6-3 were excluded. Presence/absence analyses rested on an assumption that sequencing depth was roughly uniform across donors.

The PCR had 60 Vbeta and 13 Jbeta primers. Data came from immunoSEQ multiplex PCR; TCRdb stores just in-frame clones and leaves some out. The sample lists about 98,000 clones; roughly 76% were seen once. Details on this clone: Its antigen is currently unknown.

The V end lost 4 bases, the J end lost 2 bases, and 15 bases lay between the germline ends. CDR1 is MGHRA and CDR2 is YSYEKL in the germline V gene. The CDR3 totals 16 residues. The chain joins TRBV4-1 to TRBJ1-5; D is perhaps TRBD1 (5 bases). Sequencing was performed on PBMCs. This sequence was found in a man aged 50 to 60 in good health and CMV-seronegative. CDR3 in DNA: TGCGCCAGCAGCCCCGGGGGTTGGGGGGGCAATCAGCCCCAGCATTTT. It is translated as CASSPGGWGGNQPQHF.